Included here is one TCR beta chain sequence, with context. One end of the junction is discordant with germline, which a read error may explain. These data come from a study of shared clonotypes between healthy human individuals. Assay: immunoSEQ multiplex PCR; the TCRdb copy retains only in-frame clones and omits some. The repertoire has about 470,000 clones, 70% to 80% of them found once; the top ten carry 13%. The CDR3 spans 15 residues. Germline CDR1 SEHNR, CDR2 FQNEAQ (reference sequence). The rearrangement uses TRBV7-9 and TRBJ2-7; 9 bases agree with TRBD2. Sequencing was carried out using PBMCs. The source of this sequence is a middle-aged woman in good health. Some clones in this sample may be carry-over from other donors' samples. Here the CDR3 reads CASRLAAGGSNEQYF. The CDR3 region has the DNA TGTGCCAGCAGGTTAGCGGCGGGAGGGTCTAACGAGCAGTACTTC.